The rows below give T cell receptor beta chains drawn from one sample of a study of sequential checkpoint blockade in melanoma. Assay: immunoSEQ multiplex PCR; the TCRdb copy retains only in-frame clones and omits some. The table lists more than 3,000 clones, around 17% of them singletons. This material consisted of tumor tissue (inferred from file names), taken from a patient given nivolumab and ipilimumab in sequence. Receptor source: a human donor with melanoma. Each CDR3 is given with its conserved first and last residue. A D gene is named only where the DNA matches it firmly. Size tells how often a clone was seen (once, few, many) or the class of an expanded clone, and some rows leave it out.

>TRBV7-8|-|few|TRBJ2-7|13
CASSLAGTRLVDF
TGTGCCAGCAGCTTAGCGGGAACAAGGCTTGTGGACTTC
>TRBV18|TRBD1|few|TRBJ1-1|15
CASSLGQGPLAEAFF
TGTGCCAGCTCACTCGGACAGGGGCCCTTGGCTGAAGCTTTCTTT
>TRBV5-1|-|-|TRBJ2-1|14
CASSPGLSYNEQFF
TGCGCCAGCAGCCCGGGTCTGTCCTACAATGAGCAGTTCTTC
>TRBV9|-|few|TRBJ2-7|16
CASSVSGGAGAYEQYF
TGTGCCAGCAGCGTATCTGGGGGCGCGGGGGCGTACGAGCAGTACTTC
>TRBV6-8|-|large|TRBJ1-1|12
CASSYGRSEAFF
TGTGCCAGCAGTTACGGGCGGAGTGAAGCTTTCTTT
>TRBV9|-|few|TRBJ1-3|16
CASSPRGASSGNTIYF
TGTGCCAGCAGCCCTCGGGGAGCAAGCTCTGGAAACACCATATATTTT
>TRBV7-8|-|many|TRBJ2-7|13
CASSLELAYEQYF
TGTGCCAGCAGCTTAGAGTTAGCCTACGAGCAGTACTTC
>TRBV28|TRBD1|few|TRBJ2-7|14
CASRVRTGTYEQYF
TGTGCCAGCAGAGTAAGGACAGGGACTTACGAGCAGTACTTC
>TRBV19|TRBD1|few|TRBJ2-3|15
CASSMGDRGTDTQYF
TGTGCCAGTAGTATGGGGGACAGGGGCACAGATACGCAGTATTTT
>TRBV6-8|-|medium-sized|TRBJ1-5|14
CASSYAWDNQPQHF
TGTGCCAGCAGTTACGCCTGGGACAATCAGCCCCAGCATTTT
>TRBV6-8|-|medium-sized|TRBJ2-1|17
CASRTRESESSYNEQFF
TGTGCCAGCAGGACCCGGGAGAGTGAGAGCTCCTACAATGAGCAGTTCTTC
>TRBV28|TRBD1|medium-sized|TRBJ2-7|14
CASRFRGPGNEQYF
TGTGCCAGCAGATTCAGGGGGCCGGGGAACGAGCAGTACTTC
>TRBV9|TRBD1|few|TRBJ2-1|15
CASSVGGGLVNEQFF
TGTGCCAGCAGCGTAGGAGGGGGCCTAGTAAATGAGCAGTTCTTC
>TRBV19|-|few|TRBJ1-1|13
CASSNVGLTEAFF
TGTGCCAGTAGTAACGTAGGCCTTACTGAAGCTTTCTTT
>TRBV6-1|-|few|TRBJ2-7|15
CASSEETGSSYEQYF
TGTGCCAGCAGTGAAGAGACAGGTAGCTCCTACGAGCAGTACTTC
>TRBV9|TRBD2|-|TRBJ2-2|18
CASSVDGTSGGPGGELFF
TGTGCCAGCAGCGTAGATGGGACTAGCGGGGGGCCCGGCGGGGAGCTGTTTTTT
>TRBV6-8|TRBD1|large|TRBJ2-1|16
CASSDSGTVTYNEQFF
TGTGCCAGCAGTGACTCGGGGACAGTCACCTACAATGAGCAGTTCTTC
>TRBV6-8|-|medium-sized|TRBJ1-6|14
CASKVTGSRAPLHF
TGTGCCAGCAAAGTTACTGGGTCCCGGGCACCCCTCCACTTT
>TRBV11-3|TRBD2|few|TRBJ2-3|15
CASSTPTSGGDTQYF
TGTGCCAGCAGCACGCCGACTAGCGGGGGGGATACGCAGTATTTT
>TRBV11-3|TRBD2|medium-sized|TRBJ2-2|16
CASSPPSGGAAGELFF
TGTGCCAGCAGCCCGCCTAGCGGGGGGGCAGCCGGGGAGCTGTTTTTT
>TRBV19|-|medium-sized|TRBJ1-5|12
CASSTSNQPQHF
TGTGCCAGTAGTACTAGCAATCAGCCCCAGCATTTT
>TRBV4-1|-|medium-sized|TRBJ1-1|15
CASQARTTMNTEAFF
TGCGCCAGCCAGGCAAGGACAACCATGAACACTGAAGCTTTCTTT
>TRBV28|TRBD2|few|TRBJ2-2|17
CASSPFGLAANTGELFF
TGTGCCAGCAGTCCCTTTGGACTAGCAGCGAACACCGGGGAGCTGTTTTTT
>TRBV6-8|-|-|TRBJ2-6|15
CASRLRDTGANVLTF
TGTGCCAGCCGGCTCCGGGACACTGGGGCCAACGTCCTGACTTTC
>TRBV11-3|-|many|TRBJ2-7|16
CASSSNRGSWWYEQYF
TGTGCCAGCAGCTCAAATCGGGGGTCTTGGTGGTACGAGCAGTACTTC
>TRBV5-1|TRBD1|few|TRBJ2-2|14
CASSPWTGFAELFF
TGCGCCAGCAGCCCATGGACAGGATTTGCGGAGCTGTTTTTT
>TRBV6-8|TRBD2|medium-sized|TRBJ2-3|14
CASLAGGPGDTQYF
TGTGCCAGTTTAGCGGGGGGGCCTGGAGATACGCAGTATTTT
>TRBV15|-|medium-sized|TRBJ2-2|16
CATSRLGTVNTGELFF
TGTGCCACCAGCAGATTGGGGACGGTTAACACCGGGGAGCTGTTTTTT
>TRBV6-8|TRBD2|medium-sized|TRBJ2-1|15
CASSSTAGGPNEQFF
TGTGCCAGCAGTTCCACGGCGGGGGGGCCGAATGAGCAGTTCTTC
>TRBV11-3|-|medium-sized|TRBJ2-2|15
CASRKGHLNTGELFF
TGTGCCAGCAGAAAGGGACACCTGAACACCGGGGAGCTGTTTTTT
>TRBV28|-|-|TRBJ2-1|12
CASSLDSNEQFF
TGTGCCAGCAGCCTTGATAGCAATGAGCAGTTCTTC
>TRBV5-1|TRBD1|-|TRBJ2-7|16
CASSTNRGSGVFEQYF
TGCGCCAGCAGCACGAACAGGGGGTCGGGTGTCTTCGAGCAGTACTTC
>TRBV28|TRBD1|few|TRBJ1-4|14
CASSRDSSNEKLFF
TGTGCCAGCAGTCGGGACAGCTCTAATGAAAAACTGTTTTTT
>TRBV28|-|-|TRBJ2-7|14
CASSPQGHTYEQYF
TGTGCCAGCAGTCCTCAGGGACATACCTACGAGCAGTACTTC
>TRBV18|-|once|TRBJ1-3|16
CASSPGTSLSGNTIYF
TGTGCCAGCTCACCAGGGACTTCTCTATCTGGAAACACCATATATTTT
>TRBV14|-|-|TRBJ1-6|15
CASSQEFAPLAPLHF
TGTGCCAGCAGCCAAGAATTTGCCCCCCTGGCGCCCCTCCACTTT
>TRBV11-3|TRBD1|medium-sized|TRBJ1-2|14
CASSSGTGVYGYTF
TGTGCCAGCAGCTCCGGGACAGGGGTCTATGGCTACACCTTC
>TRBV28|TRBD2|few|TRBJ2-1|20
CASSSLPGTSGGELINEQFF
TGTGCCAGCAGTTCCCTCCCCGGGACTAGCGGGGGGGAATTAATCAATGAGCAGTTCTTC
>TRBV29-1|-|-|TRBJ1-3|13
CSVEGQGGNTIYF
TGCAGCGTTGAAGGCCAGGGGGGAAACACCATATATTTT
>TRBV28|-|large|TRBJ1-5|12
CASRGGNQPQHF
TGTGCCAGCCGGGGTGGCAATCAGCCCCAGCATTTT
>TRBV6-8|-|medium-sized|TRBJ1-3|16
CASSPQPAVRGNTIYF
TGTGCCAGCTCCCCCCAACCGGCAGTGAGGGGAAACACCATATATTTT
>TRBV14|-|-|TRBJ2-2|16
CASSQDGGRVTGELFF
TGTGCCAGCAGCCAAGATGGGGGCCGAGTCACCGGGGAGCTGTTTTTT
>TRBV4-1|TRBD1|few|TRBJ1-3|15
CASSRDRGPGNTIYF
TGCGCCAGCAGCCGCGACAGGGGGCCCGGAAACACCATATATTTT
>TRBV6-8|-|-|TRBJ2-3|18
CASSSMDRAYGYTDTQYF
TGTGCCAGCAGTTCCATGGACAGAGCTTATGGATACACAGATACGCAGTATTTT
>TRBV14|-|-|TRBJ1-2|14
CASSPVRGSYGYTF
TGTGCCAGCAGCCCCGTTCGGGGAAGCTATGGCTACACCTTC
>TRBV18|-|-|TRBJ1-5|16
CASSGTREYSNQPQHF
TGTGCCAGCTCGGGGACGAGAGAGTATAGCAATCAGCCCCAGCATTTT
>TRBV28|-|-|TRBJ1-6|16
CASNIPIGGMGSPLHF
TGTGCCAGCAATATTCCAATCGGGGGAATGGGATCACCCCTCCACTTT
>TRBV6-8|-|-|TRBJ1-6|13
CASRTTYNSPLHF
TGTGCCAGCCGGACAACCTATAATTCACCCCTCCACTTT
>TRBV6-8|-|few|TRBJ1-1|15
CASSRGTPENTEAFF
TGTGCCAGCAGTAGAGGGACTCCGGAAAACACTGAAGCTTTCTTT
>TRBV10-2|-|-|TRBJ2-2|17
CASRAPPTGRNTGELFF
TGCGCCAGCAGAGCTCCTCCTACAGGTCGGAACACCGGGGAGCTGTTTTTT
>TRBV30|TRBD1|few|TRBJ1-5|14
CAWSHRTGGQPQHF
TGTGCCTGGAGCCACCGGACAGGGGGCCAGCCCCAGCATTTT
>TRBV11-3|-|many|TRBJ2-7|14
CASSLGVVPYEQYF
TGTGCCAGCAGCTTGGGCGTGGTTCCCTACGAGCAGTACTTC